This TCR beta chain originates from a study of T cell responses to AZD1222 COVID-19 vaccine. Remarks on this clone: Its antigen is as yet unknown.

V lost 1 base and J lost 4, with 9 bases in between. Germline V gene data show CDR1 as SGHAT and CDR2 as FQDESV (reference sequence). This CDR3 is 14 amino acids long. TCRdb's table, derived via immunoSEQ multiplex PCR, lists solely in-frame clones and lacks some. Counted here are under 130,000 clones, roughly nine tenths occurring once; the ten biggest clones make up 45% to 50%. Study findings and constraints: Clonal diversity was possibly underestimated, and the donors were mostly white British, with more females. Repertoires were sampled only after the peak T cell response.

The material sequenced was peripheral blood, taken on day 0 of AZD1222 vaccination. This TCR was recovered from an adult in good health. This chain connects TRBV11-1 to TRBJ2-3; D gene uncertain. The CDR3 nucleotides read TGTGCCAGCAGCTTAGGTCTTGAGGCAGATACGCAGTATTTT. Translating it yields CASSLGLEADTQYF.